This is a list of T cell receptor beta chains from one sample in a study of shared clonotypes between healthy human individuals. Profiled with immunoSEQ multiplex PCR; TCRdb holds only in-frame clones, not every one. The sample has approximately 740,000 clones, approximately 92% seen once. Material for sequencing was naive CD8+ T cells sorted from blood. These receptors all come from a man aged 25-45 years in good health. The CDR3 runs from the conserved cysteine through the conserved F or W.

CASSLSQGASTEAFF,TRBV7-2
CASKISYGGPYEQYF,TRBV27
CASSLWTGHEQYF,TRBV27
CASSGVNRQDRLHEQYF,TRBV6-1
CSVPAPGGDEQFF,TRBV29-1
CATRDTSSYEQYF,TRBV14
CASSPLAGGPYEQYF,TRBV2
CASSHRDSHYEQYF,TRBV9
CASSLAYGTSNEKLFF,TRBV5-4
CASPPGQGAGDTQYF,TRBV2
CASSSGTSNEQFF,TRBV5-4
CASSPISSGANVLTF,TRBV27
CASSSRTGASWEQYF,TRBV7-9
CASSERASTDTQYF,TRBV28
CASSLRTGTGELFF,TRBV27
CASSWTGGIDEQYF,TRBV27
CAILGNEQFF,TRBV2
CASAVLEQYF,TRBV2
CASSNRASGTPNYEQYF,TRBV21-1
CASSVAPDTGYNEQFF,TRBV7-6
CASSLVGGSTDTQYF,TRBV5-4
CASSQGSYEQFF,TRBV27
CASSFQWGKGTGELFF,TRBV27
CASSYSRGGYEQYF,TRBV6-5
CASSRTGSFGNTIYF,TRBV7-6
CSVGFGTNEKLFF,TRBV29-1
CASSFRLTDTQYF,TRBV28
CASSLVPEGREQYF,TRBV5-1
CASSSSGGSYEQYF,TRBV7-9
CASSQVRYGTTQYF,TRBV14
CASSSLAGGNTDTQYF,TRBV7-8
CASKSQGRGLLGEQFF,TRBV28
CASYGTGLNTEAFF,TRBV27
CASSLGGYTGELFF,TRBV27
CASRGQNGYTF,TRBV6-1
CASSPTRDRSGAEQFF,TRBV27
CASSLSADQPQHF,TRBV27
CASMGGTTNTGELFF,TRBV2
CASRDGAYEQYF,TRBV2
CASSPGGPEAFF,TRBV5-4
CASSQGDTGSYEQYF,TRBV4-2
CSVEDLRPEREQFF,TRBV29-1
CASSPRTDTQYF,TRBV27
CASKGGVYEQYF,TRBV2
CASGGNEKLFF,TRBV25-1
CASSPGQGWHTDTQYF,TRBV18
CASSLGGGTGELFF,TRBV7-6
CSLVVPPNYNEQFF,TRBV29-1